The 18 T cell receptor beta chains below were found in one sample sequenced in a study of T-cell reconstitution after alpha-beta-depleted transplantation in children. Unique molecular identifiers were incorporated during preparation of the TCRbeta library. One entry per CDR3 protein, called by TCRdb with MiXCR from the PCR reads. The repertoire consists of about 420,000 distinct CDR3 sequences, with under 20% occurring once and the leading ten covering 25% to 35%. The sequencing used PBMCs, mostly from graft donor cells, collected 360 days after TCRalphabeta/CD19-depleted stem cell transplant. The receptor set was obtained from a boy under two years old who had a stem cell transplant for Wiskott-Aldrich syndrome, so the T cells may come from the graft donor.

This chain uses TRBV18 with TRBJ1-5; D gene unclear. Trimming shortened V by 6 bases and J by 6 bases, and 15 bases separated the two germline ends. The V gene's germline CDR1 is KGHSH and CDR2 LQKENI. CDR3 size: 14 residues. For the CDR3, the DNA is TGTGCCAGCTCGAAGGATCGGCGAACTCAGCCCCAGCATTTT. This codes for CASSKDRRTQPQHF.

This clonotype was detected only a few times. The CDR3: CASRYRLTDTQYF. The CDR3 DNA sequence: TGTGCCAGCAGGTACAGACTCACAGATACGCAGTATTTT. The chain uses TRBV12-3 or TRBV12-4 and TRBJ2-3; D gene ambiguous. Trimming pared 6 bases from V and 2 bases from J, leaving 9 bases between. The CDR3 spans 13 residues.

This clonotype has more than one count but fewer than ten. CDR3 DNA sequence: TGTGCCATCAGCCTACGACAAGGGTTTAGTTCACCCCTCCACTTT. Its translation is CAISLRQGFSSPLHF. The chain uses TRBV6-9 and TRBJ1-6; D gene unclear. CDR1 and CDR2 (germline): MNHGY, SVAAGI. V gave up 10 bases and J gave up 9 bases, with 22 bases separating them. This CDR3 is 15 amino acids long.

This clonotype has ten or more counts. As DNA, the CDR3 is TGTGCCAGCAGCACCTCAAACACCGGGGAGCTGTTTTTT. Encoded protein: CASSTSNTGELFF. This chain connects TRBV7-9 to TRBJ2-2; D not resolved. V was shortened by 5 bases and J by 2 bases, with 6 bases between the two germline ends. This CDR3 region has 13 residues. The germline CDR1 and CDR2 sequences are SEHNR and FQNEAQ (reference sequence).

The chain has TRBV28 and TRBJ1-5; D is ambiguous. The germline V and J ends were trimmed by 4 bases and 4 bases, with 8 bases remaining between them. CDR3 length: 13 residues. Germline CDR1 is MDHEN and CDR2 is SYDVKM. CDR3 region: CASSSPPNQPQHF. The DNA of the CDR3 is TGTGCCAGCAGTTCCCCCCCGAATCAGCCCCAGCATTTT.

V is TRBV5-1 and J is TRBJ1-2; unclear D gene. The CDR3 runs to 13 residues. The germline V and J ends were trimmed by 0 bases and 4 bases, with 7 bases remaining between them. From germline, CDR1 is SGHRS and CDR2 YFSETQ. The chain's CDR3 is CASSLEASYGYTF. The CDR3, as DNA: TGCGCCAGCAGCTTGGAAGCAAGCTATGGCTACACCTTC.

The chain combines TRBV23-1 with TRBJ1-1, with D possibly matching TRBD1 (6 bases). TRBV23-1 falls under the ORF class, with uncertain function. Trimming took 3 bases from V and 4 from J, leaving 12 bases between them. The CDR3 contains 14 residues. The CDR3 DNA sequence: TGCGCCAGCAGTCATGGGGGGCAAGGCACTGAAGCTTTCTTT. Translated: CASSHGGQGTEAFF.

This clonotype has more than one count but fewer than ten. V is TRBV4-1 and J is TRBJ1-5; possible D gene TRBD1, 6 bases. V lost 5 bases, J lost 3 bases, and 11 bases lay in between. CDR3 length: 14 amino acids. Germline values: CDR1 MGHRA, CDR2 YSYEKL. CDR3 in amino acids: CASSSHRVNQPQHF. CDR3 nucleotides: TGCGCCAGCAGCTCTCACAGGGTCAATCAGCCCCAGCATTTT.

At least ten counts were recorded for this clonotype. This sequence joins TRBV7-8 and TRBJ2-7; no clear D gene. Germline CDR1 reads SGHVS; CDR2 reads FQNEAQ. V dropped 4 bases and J dropped 0 bases, with 7 bases sitting between them. This CDR3 has 13 residues. This CDR3 reads CASSSSPSYEQYF. CDR3 sequence (DNA): TGTGCCAGCAGCTCCTCCCCCTCCTACGAGCAGTACTTC.

The chain is built from TRBV20-1 and TRBJ2-3; TRBD2 matches 8 bases. The CDR3 has 15 amino acids. Germline V lookup: CDR1 DFQATT, CDR2 SNEGSKA (reference sequence). The J segment lost 1 base and the V segment lost 6 bases, leaving 9 bases of the junction unmatched. The CDR3 spells CSALELAGRTDTQYF. The CDR3 DNA follows: TGCAGTGCCCTCGAGCTAGCGGGCCGCACAGATACGCAGTATTTT.

This clonotype came up many times. The chain employs TRBV9 and TRBJ2-1, with D maybe TRBD2 (6 bases). Germline V gives CDR1 SGDLS, CDR2 YYNGEE. V was pared by 0 bases and J by 9 bases, with 13 bases between. The CDR3 has 14 residues. The CDR3, as DNA: TGTGCCAGCAGCGTAGCTACTGGTAGCGGTGAGCAGTTCTTC. It specifies CASSVATGSGEQFF.

In its sample, this clonotype was seen a few times. This rearrangement joins TRBV5-1 to TRBJ2-7; 9 bases map to TRBD1. V was pared by 4 bases and J by 2 bases, with 7 bases of the junction left unmatched. Germline V gives CDR1 SGHRS, CDR2 YFSETQ. CDR3 length equals 15 residues. In DNA, the CDR3 is TGCGCCAGCAGCGTCTGGACAGGGGAAACCTACGAGCAGTACTTC. It yields the protein CASSVWTGETYEQYF.

The gene calls are TRBV12-3 or TRBV12-4 and TRBJ2-1; tentatively, D is TRBD1 (5 bases). CDR3 length equals 15 residues. Trimming took 8 bases from V and 8 from J, leaving 22 bases between them. The CDR3 coding sequence is TGTGCCAGCGGAACCCCAGGGAAAATTTGGGATGAGCAGTTCTTC. As protein: CASGTPGKIWDEQFF.

This chain uses TRBV25-1 with TRBJ2-1, with 8 bases aligning to TRBD1. V was clipped by 2 bases and J by 9 bases; unmatched bases: 12. This CDR3 has 16 amino acids. Germline V gene sequence: CDR1 MGHDK, CDR2 SYGVNS. DNA for the CDR3: TGTGCCAGCAGTGAAAAGTACCAGGGGGCGCGGAGTGAGCAGTTCTTC. This codes for CASSEKYQGARSEQFF.

This clonotype was observed a handful of times. This sequence joins TRBV7-9 and TRBJ1-2, with D perhaps matching TRBD1 (6 bases). This CDR3 comprises 15 residues. From germline, CDR1 is SEHNR and CDR2 FQNEAQ (reference sequence). V was trimmed by 5 bases and J by 0 bases, leaving 13 bases between them. CDR3 loop: CASSIRDKSNYGYTF. The CDR3 DNA reads TGTGCCAGCAGCATCCGGGACAAATCTAACTATGGCTACACCTTC.

This clonotype was detected only a few times. The V and J genes are TRBV5-1 and TRBJ2-4; no clear D gene. The CDR3 consists of 16 residues. Germline values: CDR1 SGHRS, CDR2 YFSETQ. The V gene lost 0 bases and the J gene lost 0 bases, with 10 bases spanning the gap. For the CDR3, the DNA is TGCGCCAGCAGCTTGGAGGCGGACCTAGCCAAAAACATTCAGTACTTC. This encodes CASSLEADLAKNIQYF.

The chain has TRBV11-3 and TRBJ2-1; D tentatively fits TRBD1 or TRBD2 (5 bases each). The CDR3 loop spans 16 amino acids. The germline CDR1 and CDR2 sequences are SGHNT and YENEEA. V dropped 1 base and J dropped 2 bases, with 12 bases sitting between them. The DNA of the CDR3 is TGTGCCAGCAGCTTAGTGGGGGAGTTTACCTACAATGAGCAGTTCTTC. Translation gives CASSLVGEFTYNEQFF. Full variable domain (outside the CDR3, taken from reference TRBV11-3 and TRBJ2-1): EAGVVQSPRYKIIEKKQPVAFWCNPISGHNTLYWYLQNLGQGPELLIRYENEEAVDDSQLPKDRFSAERLKGVDSTLKIQPAELGDSAVYLCASSLVGEFTYNEQFFGPGTRLTVL.

This clonotype has a handful of counts. This chain uses TRBV25-1 with TRBJ2-1; D not certain. V dropped 3 bases and J dropped 0 bases, with 9 bases sitting between them. This CDR3 contains 15 residues. Germline CDR1 reads MGHDK; CDR2 reads SYGVNS. The CDR3 DNA follows: TGTGCCAGCAGTGACTACCGGAGCTCCTACAATGAGCAGTTCTTC. Translating gives CASSDYRSSYNEQFF.